This T cell receptor (beta chain) was captured by sequencing in a study of regulatory T cells in long-lasting Graves disease. Study-level background: Antithyroid drug use was under 3 months in newly diagnosed Graves' patients.

Library construction for TCR beta used iRepertoire HTBI primers and Arm-PCR of CDR3 regions. From the multiplex PCR reads, TCRdb called clonotypes with MiXCR, one entry per CDR3 protein. The sample yields about 540,000 distinct CDR3 sequences, roughly 14% seen once. The CDR3 runs to 13 residues. V was cut by 3 bases and J by 4 bases, with 10 bases left in between. The germline V gene encodes CDR1 SGHNT and CDR2 YYREEE (reference sequence). The sample's time point: newly diagnosed GD, antithyroid drugs for less than 3 months. Making the TCR library involved RNA that had been extracted from PBMCs. The patients were enrolled through endocrinology in Xi'an, China. A further study also used this sample, focusing on T cells in Graves' hyperthyroidism and ophthalmopathy.

The clonotype originates from a man in his thirties or forties with Graves disease. The sequences come from peripheral blood mononuclear cells (PBMCs), collected at new diagnosis, from a patient treated with antithyroid drugs. The chain recombines TRBV5-4 with TRBJ1-1; D might be TRBD1 (6 bases). The CDR3 coding sequence is TGTGCCAGCAGCTATGGACAGAGCACTGAAGCTTTCTTT. Translating it yields CASSYGQSTEAFF.